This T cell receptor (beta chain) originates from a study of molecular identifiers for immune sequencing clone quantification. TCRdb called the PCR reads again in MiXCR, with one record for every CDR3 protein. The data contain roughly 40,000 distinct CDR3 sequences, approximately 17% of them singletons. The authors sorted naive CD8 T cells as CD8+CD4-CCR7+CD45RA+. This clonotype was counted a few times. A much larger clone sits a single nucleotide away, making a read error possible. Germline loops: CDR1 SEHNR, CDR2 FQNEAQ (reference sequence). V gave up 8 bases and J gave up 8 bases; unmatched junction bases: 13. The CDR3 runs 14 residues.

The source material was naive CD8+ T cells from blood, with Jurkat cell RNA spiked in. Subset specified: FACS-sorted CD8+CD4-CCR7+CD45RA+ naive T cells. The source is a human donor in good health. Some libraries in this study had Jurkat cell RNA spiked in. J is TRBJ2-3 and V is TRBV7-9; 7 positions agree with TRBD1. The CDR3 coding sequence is TGTGCCAGCCGCCGCCGACAGGGCGCAGTTACGCAGTATTTT. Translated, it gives CASRRRQGAVTQYF.